These 26 T cell receptor beta chains share one sample of origin, sequenced in a study of identical twins. One entry per CDR3 protein results from TCRdb running MiXCR on the 5' RACE reads. The sample consists of 200,000 to 250,000 distinct CDR3 sequences, roughly 7.5% of them appearing once. These data were also reused for a study on yellow fever vaccine responses in identical twins.

The material sequenced was memory (CD45RO+) T cells sorted from blood. These receptors were taken from a woman younger than 35 in good health.

This clonotype was detected ten times or more. This chain joins TRBV7-8 and TRBJ1-4, with 8 positions matching TRBD1. J gave up 5 bases and V 10 bases, and 12 bases lay outside the gene matches. This CDR3 region has 15 residues. Germline V lookup: CDR1 SGHVS, CDR2 FQNEAQ. CDR3 bases: TGTGCCACCCGAGAGCCAGGGGGCGGGAATGAAAAACTGTTTTTT. The encoded protein is CATREPGGGNEKLFF.

The chain uses TRBV7-9 and TRBJ2-2; the D is unclear. The CDR3 consists of 13 residues. V lost 5 bases and J 4 bases, leaving 8 bases between the germline ends. Germline V lookup: CDR1 SEHNR, CDR2 FQNEAQ (reference sequence). The chain's CDR3 is CASSQQVTGELFF. The CDR3 nucleotides read TGTGCCAGCAGCCAGCAGGTCACCGGGGAGCTGTTTTTT.

The chain is built from TRBV9 and TRBJ2-7, with D perhaps matching TRBD1 or TRBD2 (5 bases each). V shed 0 bases and J shed 2 bases, with 9 bases lying between them. The CDR3 totals 14 residues. CDR1 is SGDLS, CDR2 YYNGEE, per germline. The CDR3 spells CASSVGTGPYEQYF. The DNA of the CDR3 is TGTGCCAGCAGCGTAGGGACGGGACCCTACGAGCAGTACTTC.

The table lists this clonotype with a few counts. The genes are TRBV6-5 and TRBJ2-2; possibly TRBD1 for D (5 bases). Germline-derived CDR1 and CDR2 are MNHEY and SVGAGI. This CDR3 region has 12 residues. Trimming stripped 4 bases from V and 8 bases from J, with 8 bases between. DNA of the CDR3: TGTGCCAGCAGTTCCAGACAGGGGGAGCTGTTTTTT. Its translation: CASSSRQGELFF.

As for this clonotype: The germline gene is not matched at one end of the junction; a read error may be the cause. This chain joins TRBV2 and TRBJ2-1; 13 nucleotides line up with TRBD2. This CDR3 comprises 18 residues. Germline V gives CDR1 SNHLY, CDR2 FYNNEI. In DNA form, the CDR3 reads TGTGCCCGCAGTTTAGCCCGACTAGCGGGGGGAAGAGACAATGAGCAGTTCTTC. This codes for CARSLARLAGGRDNEQFF.

The chain links TRBV7-2 to TRBJ2-7; D remains ambiguous. Germline CDR1 SGHTA, CDR2 FQGNSA. Between the trimmed V and J ends, which lost 5 bases and 6 bases, there was a span of 8 bases. CDR3 length equals 11 residues. CDR3 nucleotides: TGTGCCAGCAGCAACTGGGCCGAGCAGTACTTC. It specifies CASSNWAEQYF. The full variable domain, in which reference TRBV7-2 and TRBJ2-7 provide the parts outside the CDR3, is GAGVSQSPSNKVTEKGKDVELRCDPISGHTALYWYRQSLGQGLEFLIYFQGNSAPDKSGLPSDRFSAERTGGSVSTLTIQRTQQEDSAVYLCASSNWAEQYFGPGTRLTVT.

This clonotype was observed at least ten times. V is TRBV4-3 and J is TRBJ2-6; maybe TRBD2 (6 bases). Germline loops: CDR1 LGHNA, CDR2 YSLEER. The CDR3 contains 18 residues. The V and J ends lost 0 bases and 1 base respectively, with 13 bases between them. CDR3: CASSQDIEGRSGANVLTF. The DNA for the CDR3 is TGCGCCAGCAGCCAAGATATAGAGGGGAGGTCTGGGGCCAACGTCCTGACTTTC.

This clonotype was picked up a small number of times. V gene TRBV7-2 combines with J gene TRBJ1-1, with a weak D call TRBD1 (6 bases). CDR1 and CDR2 from the germline V gene are SGHTA and FQGNSA. The V gene lost 3 bases and the J gene lost 10 bases, with 12 bases spanning the gap. This CDR3 spans 12 amino acids. CDR3 sequence reads: CASSLGPRGAFF. The CDR3 DNA reads TGTGCCAGCAGCTTGGGGCCCAGGGGAGCTTTCTTT.

This clonotype was counted between two and nine times. The rearrangement links TRBV4-3 to TRBJ1-2; D call uncertain. Germline V CDR1 and CDR2: LGHNA, YSLEER. The germline V and J ends were trimmed by 4 bases and 2 bases, with 11 bases remaining between them. This CDR3 is built from 14 residues. The CDR3 DNA sequence: TGCGCCAGCAGCCTAATGGACGGGAACTATGGCTACACCTTC. Encoded protein: CASSLMDGNYGYTF.

The rearrangement links TRBV3-1 to TRBJ1-6; TRBD1 matches 9 bases. The CDR3 consists of 15 residues. Trimming took 6 bases from V and 11 from J; bases not matched to a gene: 11. The germline CDR1 and CDR2 sequences are LGHDT and YNNKEL (reference sequence). This CDR3 is CASSPKTGGGTPLHF. Here the CDR3 DNA reads TGTGCCAGCAGTCCTAAGACAGGGGGGGGCACACCCCTCCACTTT.

The chain couples TRBV11-1 to TRBJ2-3, with 7 positions matching TRBD2. Germline lookup yields CDR1 SGHAT and CDR2 FQDESV (reference sequence). V lost 6 bases and J lost 2; bases outside the gene matches: 5. The CDR3 has 14 amino acids. CDR3 in amino acids: CASRPAGVTDTQYF. The DNA of the CDR3 is TGTGCCAGCAGACCCGCGGGGGTCACAGATACGCAGTATTTT.

This clonotype showed up many times. The rearrangement joins TRBV24-1 to TRBJ2-5, with unresolved D. This CDR3 has 14 residues. V was cut by 2 bases and J by 1 base, with 7 bases left in between. The germline CDR1 and CDR2 sequences are KGHDR and SFDVKD. DNA of the CDR3: TGTGCCACCAGTGATTCCCAGATCCAAGAGACCCAGTACTTC. This translates into CATSDSQIQETQYF.

The V call is TRBV24-1, the J call TRBJ2-2; 9 positions match TRBD1. From germline, CDR1 is KGHDR and CDR2 SFDVKD. CDR3 size: 16 residues. J gave up 3 bases and V 6 bases, and 7 bases lay outside the gene matches. The CDR3 here is CATSHSGQGDTGELFF. The CDR3 bases are TGTGCCACCAGTCACTCGGGACAGGGCGACACCGGGGAGCTGTTTTTT.

The sample holds a few counts of this clonotype. DNA for the CDR3: TGTGCCAGCAGTTCCCCAGGGGTTAGCGGGAGTTTCTACGAGCAGTACTTC. It codes for CASSSPGVSGSFYEQYF. The chain uses TRBV28 and TRBJ2-7, with 9 positions matching TRBD2. V dropped 4 bases and J dropped 3; count of bases not matched to a gene: 13. Looked up from germline, CDR1 is MDHEN and CDR2 is SYDVKM. CDR3 length equals 17 residues.

The J gene is TRBJ2-1, the V gene TRBV27, with TRBD1 as a possible D gene (6 bases). V was cut by 6 bases and J by 3 bases, with 12 bases left in between. The germline V gene has CDR1 MNHEY and CDR2 SMNVEV (reference sequence). The CDR3 contains 14 residues. The CDR3 DNA sequence: TGTGCCAGCAGGCCGGGACAACTCTACAATGAGCAGTTCTTC. It translates to CASRPGQLYNEQFF.

This clonotype was recorded a few times. This CDR3 is CSARSNSVNYGYTF. CDR3 bases: TGCAGTGCTAGGTCGAACAGCGTTAACTATGGCTACACCTTC. V gene TRBV20-1 combines with J gene TRBJ1-2; D uncertain. This CDR3 is built from 14 residues. Germline CDR1 DFQATT, CDR2 SNEGSKA (reference sequence). Trimming cost V 3 bases and J 1 base, with 12 bases left between them.

This clonotype was detected many times. V is TRBV20-1 and J is TRBJ2-5; tentative D call: TRBD2 (6 bases). The CDR3 covers 14 residues. Trimming removed 0 bases at V and 9 bases at J, with 17 bases between. Germline assignment: CDR1 DFQATT and CDR2 SNEGSKA (reference sequence). As DNA, the CDR3 is TGCAGTGCTAGAGATCGGGGGAACAGGTTATCCCAGTACTTC. It is translated as CSARDRGNRLSQYF.

There are a few counts of this clonotype. The chain recombines TRBV5-6 with TRBJ2-5; D is uncertain. CDR3 length: 13 amino acids. Germline CDR1 reads SGHDT; CDR2 reads YYEEEE. V was clipped by 1 base and J by 3 bases, with 7 bases between them. CDR3 sequence reads: CASSLRLEETQYF. CDR3 nucleotides: TGTGCCAGCAGCTTGCGCCTAGAAGAGACCCAGTACTTC. Together with reference TRBV5-6 and TRBJ2-5, the CDR3 gives the full variable domain: DAGVTQSPTHLIKTRGQQVTLRCSPKSGHDTVSWYQQALGQGPQFIFQYYEEEERQRGNFPDRFSGHQFPNYSSELNVNALLLGDSALYLCASSLRLEETQYFGPGTRLLVL.

The chain joins TRBV7-9 to TRBJ2-5; 9 bases agree with TRBD2. CDR1 is SEHNR, CDR2 FQNEAQ, per germline (reference sequence). Trimming at V came to 1 base and at J to 3 bases, leaving 0 bases not matched to a gene. CDR3 length: 14 residues. CDR3 bases: TGTGCCAGCAGCTTAGTAGCGGGAGAAGAGACCCAGTACTTC. As protein: CASSLVAGEETQYF.

This clonotype was seen only a few times. The rearrangement joins TRBV4-2 to TRBJ2-5; TRBD1 agrees at 8 bases. The CDR3 spans 15 residues. Germline values: CDR1 LGHNA, CDR2 YNFKEQ. V dropped 0 bases and J dropped 4; count of bases not matched to a gene: 4. In DNA, the CDR3 is TGTGCCAGCAGCCAAGAAGGGCAGGGGGCAGAGACCCAGTACTTC. Amino acids: CASSQEGQGAETQYF.

The chain couples TRBV6-4 to TRBJ2-3; 11 nucleotides match TRBD1. Germline-derived CDR1 and CDR2 are MRHNA and SNTAGT. The V and J ends lost 2 bases and 5 bases, in that order; junction bases with no gene match: 0. The CDR3 is 14 amino acids. The DNA of the CDR3 is TGTGCCAGCAGTGACGGGACAGGGGGAGATACGCAGTATTTT. It is translated as CASSDGTGGDTQYF.

This clonotype occurred a few times. V usage is TRBV6-1 and J usage is TRBJ2-2; 7 nucleotides line up with TRBD2. The V segment lost 6 bases and the J segment 0 bases; nucleotides outside the gene matches: 7. CDR3 size: 16 residues. Germline CDR1 and CDR2: MNHNS and SASEGT. The CDR3 spells CASRPQRGANTGELFF. The CDR3 region has the DNA TGTGCCAGCAGACCGCAGCGGGGCGCGAACACCGGGGAGCTGTTTTTT.

This clonotype was seen ten or more times. The rearrangement uses TRBV3-1 and TRBJ2-5, with 8 bases that match TRBD2. The trim removed 0 bases at V and 4 bases at J, leaving 1 base unmatched. Germline CDR1 reads LGHDT; CDR2 reads YNNKEL (reference sequence). The CDR3 loop spans 14 amino acids. The CDR3 here is CASSQDSGRETQYF. The CDR3 region has the DNA TGTGCCAGCAGCCAAGACAGCGGGAGAGAGACCCAGTACTTC.

The chain combines TRBV5-6 with TRBJ2-6; D might be TRBD1 (6 bases). Germline V gene data show CDR1 as SGHDT and CDR2 as YYEEEE. This CDR3 contains 17 residues. The V end lost 1 base, the J end lost 2 bases, and 13 bases lay between the germline ends. Written as DNA, the CDR3 is TGTGCCAGCAGCTTGCGCACAGGGTTTACTGGGGCCAACGTCCTGACTTTC. Translating gives CASSLRTGFTGANVLTF.

This clonotype showed up many times. CDR3 DNA: TGTGCCAGCAGTTCTCGACAGGGGACGAATTCACCCCTCCACTTT. Translating it yields CASSSRQGTNSPLHF. The chain carries TRBV12-3 or TRBV12-4 and TRBJ1-6; TRBD1 matches 8 bases. This CDR3 has 15 amino acids. V lost 4 bases to trimming and J lost 7 bases; unmatched junction nucleotides: 6.

The chain links TRBV20-1 to TRBJ2-7, with D perhaps being TRBD1 or TRBD2 (5 bases each). This CDR3 is built from 13 residues. Germline CDR1 reads DFQATT; CDR2 reads SNEGSKA (reference sequence). Trimming took 3 bases from V and 3 from J, leaving 12 bases between them. CDR3 residues: CSASGTVSYEQYF. DNA of the CDR3: TGCAGTGCTAGCGGGACGGTAAGCTACGAGCAGTACTTC.